The 15 T cell receptor beta chains given below trace back to one sample, sequenced in a study of a mutant IDH1 vaccine in newly diagnosed glioma. These receptors are not linked to any known antigen. Time point meaning: week 35, safety follow-up. Doses comprised 300 ug of mutant IDH1 20-mer peptide each, plus topical imiquimod. The assay was immunoSEQ multiplex PCR, and TCRdb's table has in-frame clones only and misses some. The data contain about 68,000 clones, almost 85% of them singletons. The sequenced sample was PBMCs, obtained from a glioma patient whose treatment included an IDH1 peptide vaccine. The source is a man in his late teens or twenties with glioma.

This chain links TRBV4-1 with TRBJ2-7; D tentatively reads TRBD1 or TRBD2 (5 bases each). The V end was cut by 4 bases, the J end by 4 bases, with 17 bases between. Germline CDR1 MGHRA, CDR2 YSYEKL. The CDR3 is made up of 15 amino acids. The CDR3 here is CASSRGTADTYEQYF. CDR3 in DNA: TGCGCCAGCAGCCGCGGAACAGCGGACACATACGAGCAGTACTTC.

The rearrangement links TRBV7-9 to TRBJ1-4; TRBD1 agrees at 10 bases. Germline trimming cut 5 bases from V and 7 bases from J; bases unmatched to any gene: 7. This CDR3 is built from 15 residues. The germline CDR1 and CDR2 sequences are SEHNR and FQNEAQ (reference sequence). CDR3 coding DNA: TGTGCCAGCAGCACCCGACAGGGGGCGGGTGAAAAACTGTTTTTT. Its translation: CASSTRQGAGEKLFF.

As regards this clone: At one end, the junction sequence differs from germline, possibly due to a read error. The chain has TRBV4-2 and TRBJ1-2, with TRBD1 identical over 8 bases. The CDR3 runs to 13 residues. Germline loops: CDR1 LGHNA, CDR2 YNFKEQ. The CDR3 region is CASSSRTGRGSAF. The DNA for the CDR3 is TGTGCCAGCAGCTCCCGGACAGGGAGGGGGTCTGCCTTC.

CDR3 coding DNA: TGCACCAGCAGCCAGGACTACCGTGACAGGGCCCACGAGCAGTACTTC. Protein sequence: CTSSQDYRDRAHEQYF. This chain uses TRBV1 with TRBJ2-7; TRBD1, the table's D call, was not compared with the DNA. TRBV1 constitutes a pseudogene. The CDR3 sequence is 16 residues long.

The chain carries TRBV11-2 and TRBJ2-7; 8 bases align to TRBD1. V shed 0 bases, J shed 5 bases, and the junction held 9 bases outside the gene matches. The CDR3 extends over 16 amino acids. Germline assignment: CDR1 SGHAT and CDR2 FQNNGV. The CDR3 DNA is TGTGCCAGCAGCTTAGAACTAGGCAGGGGGCTGAACGAGCAGTACTTC. This gives the protein CASSLELGRGLNEQYF.

The sample holds one count of this clone. The DNA for the CDR3 is TGTGCCAGCTCGCCGGGACAGATGGAGACCCAGTACTTC. Its translation: CASSPGQMETQYF. The chain couples TRBV18 to TRBJ2-5, with 7 bases identical to TRBD1. The CDR3 loop spans 13 amino acids. In germline, CDR1 is KGHSH, CDR2 LQKENI. V gave up 6 bases and J gave up 5 bases; unmatched junction bases: 6.

About this clone itself: At one of its ends the junction is not consistent with the germline gene, which may arise from a read error. The gene calls are TRBV19 and TRBJ1-1, with D unresolved. The CDR3 consists of 11 residues. Germline V CDR1 and CDR2: LNHDA, SQIVND (reference sequence). The CDR3, as DNA: TGTGCCAGTACCCCGGGCCGCATAATCAACTTT. Translated: CASTPGRIINF.

This clone was found a few times. The J gene is TRBJ1-1, the V gene TRBV9; TRBD1 matches at 7 bases. From germline, CDR1 is SGDLS and CDR2 YYNGEE. Losses at the gene ends were 4 bases for V and 1 base for J; bases not matched to a gene: 4. The CDR3 has 14 amino acids. CDR3: CASSPRTGNTEAFF. CDR3 DNA sequence: TGTGCCAGCAGCCCCCGGACAGGGAACACTGAAGCTTTCTTT. Combining the CDR3 with reference TRBV9 and TRBJ1-1 gives the whole variable domain DSGVTQTPKHLITATGQRVTLRCSPRSGDLSVYWYQQSLDQGLQFLIQYYNGEERAKGNILERFSAQQFPDLHSELNLSSLELGDSALYFCASSPRTGNTEAFFGQGTRLTVV.

This clone was observed a handful of times. The chain joins TRBV30 to TRBJ1-5, with no clear D. This CDR3 is built from 16 residues. The V and J ends lost 3 bases and 6 bases respectively, with 21 bases between them. Germline V gene data show CDR1 as GTSNPN and CDR2 as SVGIG (reference sequence). The chain's CDR3 is CAWSQPGINLGQPQHF. The CDR3 coding sequence is TGTGCCTGGAGCCAACCTGGGATAAATCTAGGTCAGCCCCAGCATTTT.

The chain joins TRBV27 to TRBJ1-6; a possible D gene is TRBD1 (6 bases). The CDR3 runs 14 residues. V gave up 2 bases and J gave up 7 bases, with 9 bases separating them. Germline V lookup: CDR1 MNHEY, CDR2 SMNVEV (reference sequence). The CDR3 sequence: CASSLTTGNSPLHF. CDR3 coding DNA: TGTGCCAGCAGTTTAACGACAGGAAATTCACCCCTCCACTTT.

The V gene is TRBV6-6, the J gene TRBJ1-6, with a possible D match to TRBD1 (5 bases). The V end was cut by 7 bases, the J end by 4 bases, with 17 bases between. Germline V lookup: CDR1 MNHNY, CDR2 SVGAGI (reference sequence). The CDR3 runs 16 residues. As DNA, the CDR3 is TGTGCCAGCAACCCCCAGAGTCAGGGATATAATTCACCCCTCCACTTT. Amino acids: CASNPQSQGYNSPLHF.

This clone is termed medium-sized. The chain recombines TRBV5-6 with TRBJ2-7, with a tentative D call TRBD1 (5 bases). V was clipped by 2 bases and J by 5 bases, with 14 bases between them. Germline loops: CDR1 SGHDT, CDR2 YYEEEE. This CDR3 contains 14 residues. The CDR3 loop reads CASSFQGEKNEQYF. CDR3 in DNA: TGTGCCAGCAGCTTTCAGGGTGAAAAGAACGAGCAGTACTTC.

This chain links TRBV19 with TRBJ1-2; 7 bases are shared with TRBD1. With 4 bases clipped from V and 5 bases from J, the junction kept 10 bases outside the gene matches. From germline, CDR1 is LNHDA and CDR2 SQIVND (reference sequence). The CDR3 is 15 residues long. The CDR3 is CASSTTTGLTYGYTF. In DNA, the CDR3 is TGTGCCAGTAGTACTACGACAGGGCTGACTTATGGCTACACCTTC.

The V gene is TRBV7-2, the J gene TRBJ1-1; 8 bases align to TRBD1. V shed 0 bases, J shed 4 bases, and the junction held 4 bases outside the gene matches. CDR1 and CDR2 from the germline V gene are SGHTA and FQGNSA. The CDR3 contains 15 residues. This CDR3 reads CASSLATGVGTEAFF. For the CDR3, the DNA is TGTGCCAGCAGCTTAGCGACAGGGGTTGGCACTGAAGCTTTCTTT.

V and J are TRBV27 and TRBJ1-2; D remains unclear. The CDR3 extends over 15 amino acids. Germline V gene sequence: CDR1 MNHEY, CDR2 SMNVEV (reference sequence). V was cut by 2 bases and J by 2 bases, with 12 bases left in between. CDR3 amino acids: CASSLRIAGNYGYTF. CDR3 coding DNA: TGTGCCAGCAGTTTACGGATCGCGGGGAACTATGGCTACACCTTC.